Below, 9 T cell receptor beta chains from the same sample are listed, as sequenced in a study of beta chain features in type 1 diabetes. Since all of the isolated RNA was reverse transcribed, expressed TCRB transcripts were what got sequenced. The data were produced by immunoSEQ multiplex PCR, yet TCRdb's version contains in-frame clones alone and is incomplete. The sample has more than 150,000 clones, 10% to 15% seen once. Sequenced material: central memory CD4+ T cells from blood. The receptors were sampled from a woman aged 18-29 years in good health.

In its sample, this clone was seen a few times. The CDR3 coding sequence is TGTGCCAGCAGATCCAATACGCAGTATTTT. It yields the protein CASRSNTQYF. The V and J genes are TRBV6-5 and TRBJ2-3; D not certain. V was clipped by 6 bases and J by 7 bases, with 5 bases between them. CDR3 length equals 10 residues. CDR1 and CDR2 (germline): MNHEY, SVGAGI.

V gene TRBV27 combines with J gene TRBJ2-3; D gene ambiguous. V lost 6 bases and J lost 2, with 12 bases in between. Per the germline V gene, CDR1 is MNHEY and CDR2 is SMNVEV (reference sequence). This CDR3 comprises 14 residues. The CDR3 DNA reads as TGTGCCAGCAGCCAGGCTTCCCTCACAGATACGCAGTATTTT. It specifies CASSQASLTDTQYF.

This clone was observed a handful of times. The J gene is TRBJ2-1, the V gene TRBV29-1; 14 bases line up with TRBD2. With V trimmed by 7 bases and J by 4 bases, 9 bases remained unmatched. The CDR3 covers 16 residues. Germline CDR1 and CDR2: SQVTM and ANQGSEA. In DNA form, the CDR3 reads TGCAGCGCCCCAACCGGGACTAGCGGGAGATACAATGAGCAGTTCTTC. Its protein is CSAPTGTSGRYNEQFF.

The chain carries TRBV30 and TRBJ2-3, with 10 bases fitting TRBD2. CDR3 length: 14 residues. V lost 3 bases and J lost 5; bases outside the gene matches: 5. Germline V gene data show CDR1 as GTSNPN and CDR2 as SVGIG (reference sequence). CDR3: CAWRSGRAIDTQYF. DNA of the CDR3: TGTGCCTGGAGGAGCGGGAGGGCCATAGATACGCAGTATTTT. The variable domain in full, completed from reference TRBV30 and TRBJ2-3, reads SQTIHQWPATLVQPVGSPLSLECTVEGTSNPNLYWYRQAAGRGLQLLFYSVGIGQISSEVPQNLSASRPQDRQFILSSKKLLLSDSGFYLCAWRSGRAIDTQYFGPGTRLTVL.

The chain uses TRBV5-6 and TRBJ1-1; TRBD1 matches 8 bases. V shed 2 bases and J 1 base; nucleotides not matched to a gene: 10. Per germline, CDR1 SGHDT and CDR2 YYEEEE. The CDR3 has 17 amino acids. Here the CDR3 DNA reads TGTGCCAGCAGCTTTCTTCGGTTGGGACAGGCGAACACTGAAGCTTTCTTT. Translation: CASSFLRLGQANTEAFF.

The sample holds a few counts of this clone. This chain links TRBV5-1 with TRBJ2-7; a possible D gene is TRBD1 (5 bases). V shed 0 bases and J shed 3 bases, with 10 bases lying between them. This CDR3 has 14 residues. Germline V lookup: CDR1 SGHRS, CDR2 YFSETQ. This chain's CDR3 is CASSLEDIIYEQYF. CDR3 in DNA: TGCGCCAGCAGCTTGGAGGACATAATCTACGAGCAGTACTTC.

This chain links TRBV7-8 with TRBJ2-3; perhaps TRBD1 as D (6 bases). This CDR3 spans 15 amino acids. V gave up 6 bases and J gave up 6 bases, with 19 bases separating them. In germline, CDR1 is SGHVS, CDR2 FQNEAQ. The CDR3 sequence: CASRRSGQGLDTQYF. DNA of the CDR3: TGTGCCAGCAGACGGAGTGGGCAGGGGTTGGATACGCAGTATTTT.

A few counts support this clone. The rearrangement joins TRBV9 to TRBJ2-7; D call uncertain. Germline V gives CDR1 SGDLS, CDR2 YYNGEE. CDR3 size: 13 residues. Trimming removed 0 bases from V and 6 bases from J, with 10 bases in between. The CDR3 is CASSVGPGSEQYF. CDR3 DNA: TGTGCCAGCAGCGTAGGCCCCGGGTCCGAGCAGTACTTC.

The chain carries TRBV6-5 and TRBJ1-5; TRBD1 aligns across 7 bases. The CDR3 is 15 residues long. CDR1 is MNHEY and CDR2 is SVGAGI in the germline V gene. V dropped 5 bases and J dropped 2; count of bases not matched to a gene: 6. CDR3 DNA sequence: TGTGCCAGCAGTAGACAGGGAATGGGCAATCAGCCCCAGCATTTT. This gives the protein CASSRQGMGNQPQHF.